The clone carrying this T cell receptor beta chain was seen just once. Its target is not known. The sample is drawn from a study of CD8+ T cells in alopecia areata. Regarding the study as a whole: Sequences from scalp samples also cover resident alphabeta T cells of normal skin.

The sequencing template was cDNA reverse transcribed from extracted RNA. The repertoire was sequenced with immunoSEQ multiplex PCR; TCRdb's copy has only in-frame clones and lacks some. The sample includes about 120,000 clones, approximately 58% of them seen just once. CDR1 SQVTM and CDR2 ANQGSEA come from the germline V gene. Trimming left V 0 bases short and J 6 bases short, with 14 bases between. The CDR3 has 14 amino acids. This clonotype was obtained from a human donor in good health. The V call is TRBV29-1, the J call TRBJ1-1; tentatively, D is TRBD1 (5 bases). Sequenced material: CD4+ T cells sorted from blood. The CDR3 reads CSVEDLRGGSEAFF. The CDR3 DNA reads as TGCAGCGTTGAAGATCTTAGGGGTGGTTCTGAAGCTTTCTTT.